The entry that follows covers one T cell receptor (beta chain) sequence. Trimming took 4 bases from V and 0 from J, leaving 9 bases between them. Germline lookup yields CDR1 LGHNA and CDR2 YSLEER. CDR3 length equals 15 residues. Some clones are missing from TCRdb's copy, which holds only in-frame ones; the method was immunoSEQ multiplex PCR. The top ten hold 1.8% of the sample, which has under 150,000 clones, just over 90% seen once. The data belong to a study of blood T cell repertoires in COVID-19. The wider study: In each case, the material was cDNA or gDNA derived from T cells, B-cell-depleted T cells, or PBMCs.

Sequencing input: peripheral blood. The chain is built from TRBV4-3 and TRBJ2-2, with D possibly TRBD2 on 6 matching bases. The receptor comes from a human donor with active COVID-19. The donor label of this sample is uncertain. Written as DNA, the CDR3 is TGCGCCAGCAGCCGCGGGACGACGAACACCGGGGAGCTGTTTTTT. Translated: CASSRGTTNTGELFF.